The rows below give T cell receptor beta chains drawn from one sample of a study of technical replicates of blood from a handful of donors. Sequencing used immunoSEQ multiplex PCR; TCRdb keeps in-frame clones, though not all of them. The sample contains more than 75,000 clones, 80% to 90% of which appear only once. The sample comprised PBMCs. The receptors shown here come from a human donor in good health. Some clones in this sample may be carry-over from other donors' samples. Both conserved end residues are part of each CDR3. Fields, in order: V gene, clone size, D gene, J gene, CDR3 protein, CDR3 DNA. D genes are given only for firm matches. Only part of the rows carry a size: once, few, many, or a class if the clone is expanded.

TRBV19,NA,NA,TRBJ1-2,CASSAGPGYTF,TGTGCCAGTAGCGCGGGGCCTGGCTACACCTTC
TRBV4-2,NA,TRBD2,TRBJ2-3,CASSQRGGLTDTQYF,TGTGCCAGCAGCCAACGGGGGGGCCTCACAGATACGCAGTATTTT
TRBV7-2,NA,TRBD2,TRBJ2-3,CASSLGLAGGSTDTQYF,TGTGCCAGCAGCTTAGGGCTAGCGGGGGGGTCGACAGATACGCAGTATTTT
TRBV2,once,TRBD2,TRBJ2-1,CASRPGTSGPHNEQFF,TGTGCCAGCCGACCCGGGACTAGCGGACCCCACAATGAGCAGTTCTTC
TRBV5-1,NA,TRBD1,TRBJ1-6,CASSEGQPNSPLHF,TGCGCCAGCAGCGAGGGACAGCCTAATTCACCCCTCCACTTT
TRBV9,NA,TRBD1,TRBJ1-3,CASSAGQTSGNTIYF,TGTGCCAGCAGCGCGGGACAGACTTCTGGAAACACCATATATTTT
TRBV19,few,TRBD2,TRBJ2-1,CASSIPSLAENNEQFF,TGTGCCAGTAGTATTCCCTCACTAGCGGAAAACAATGAGCAGTTCTTC
TRBV7-7,NA,NA,TRBJ2-7,CASSLAGSGEQYF,TGTGCCAGCAGCTTAGCTGGCTCTGGCGAGCAGTACTTC
TRBV15,NA,TRBD1,TRBJ1-5,CATSRGGQGLAWNQPQHF,TGTGCCACCAGCAGAGGGGGACAGGGGTTAGCATGGAATCAGCCCCAGCATTTT
TRBV4-1,NA,NA,TRBJ1-2,CASSQNPSGVGGYTF,TGCGCCAGCAGCCAAAATCCCTCAGGGGTGGGTGGCTACACCTTC
TRBV15,NA,NA,TRBJ1-2,CATSSFAGLNYGYTF,TGTGCCACCAGCAGCTTCGCCGGTCTTAACTATGGCTACACCTTC
TRBV6-1,NA,NA,TRBJ1-2,CASRRDTWDGYTF,TGTGCCAGCAGAAGGGACACCTGGGATGGCTACACCTTC
TRBV11-2,NA,TRBD1,TRBJ1-6,CASSQDRGSLPLHF,TGTGCCAGCAGCCAAGACAGGGGGAGTTTACCCCTCCACTTT
TRBV7-2,NA,NA,TRBJ1-2,CASSLGPGQGYGYTF,TGTGCCAGCAGCTTAGGGCCTGGGCAGGGCTATGGCTACACCTTC
TRBV15,NA,NA,TRBJ1-5,CATSRDMGQGNQPQHF,TGTGCCACCAGCAGAGATATGGGGCAGGGCAATCAGCCCCAGCATTTT
TRBV30,NA,NA,TRBJ1-1,CAWSVGGTTEAFF,TGTGCCTGGAGTGTGGGGGGGACAACTGAAGCTTTCTTT
TRBV18,NA,NA,TRBJ1-2,CASSRTLEGGYTF,TGTGCCAGCTCACGGACCTTGGAGGGTGGCTACACCTTC
TRBV21-1,NA,NA,TRBJ2-7,CASSNQSGDRGPSYEQYF,TGTGCCAGCAGCAATCAGTCAGGAGACAGGGGCCCCTCCTACGAGCAGTACTTC